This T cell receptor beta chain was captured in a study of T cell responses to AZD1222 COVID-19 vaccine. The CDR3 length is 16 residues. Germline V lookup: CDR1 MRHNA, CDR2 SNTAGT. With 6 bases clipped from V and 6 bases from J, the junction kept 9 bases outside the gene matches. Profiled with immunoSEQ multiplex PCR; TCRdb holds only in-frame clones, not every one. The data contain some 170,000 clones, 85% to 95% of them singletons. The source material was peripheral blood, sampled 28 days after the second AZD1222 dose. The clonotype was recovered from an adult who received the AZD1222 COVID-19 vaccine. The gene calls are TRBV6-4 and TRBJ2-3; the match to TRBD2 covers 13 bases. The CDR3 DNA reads TGTGCCAGCAGCGCGGGACTAGCGGGAAGGGCGGATACGCAGTATTTT. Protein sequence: CASSAGLAGRADTQYF.